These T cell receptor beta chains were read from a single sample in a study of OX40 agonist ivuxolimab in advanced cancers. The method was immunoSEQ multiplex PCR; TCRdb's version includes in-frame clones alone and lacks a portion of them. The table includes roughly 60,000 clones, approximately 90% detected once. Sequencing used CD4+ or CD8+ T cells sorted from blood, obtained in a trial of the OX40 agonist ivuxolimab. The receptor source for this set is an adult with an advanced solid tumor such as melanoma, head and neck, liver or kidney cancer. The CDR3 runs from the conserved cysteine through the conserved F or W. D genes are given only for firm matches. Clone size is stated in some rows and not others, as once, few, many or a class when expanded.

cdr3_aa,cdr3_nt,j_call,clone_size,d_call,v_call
CASSTWAPDGYTF,TGCGCCAGCAGTACTTGGGCCCCAGATGGCTACACCTTC,TRBJ1-2,-,-,TRBV5-1
CASSYGGNYGYTF,TGTGCCAGCAGTTACGGGGGGAACTATGGCTACACCTTC,TRBJ1-2,-,-,TRBV6-6
CASSFGSGGKAFF,TGTGCCAGCAGCTTTGGGTCCGGAGGCAAAGCTTTCTTT,TRBJ1-1,-,-,TRBV5-6
CASRWRANTGELFF,TGCGCCAGCAGGTGGAGGGCGAACACCGGGGAGCTGTTTTTT,TRBJ2-2,-,-,TRBV5-1
CAWASGLYGYTF,TGTGCCTGGGCCTCGGGGCTGTATGGCTACACCTTC,TRBJ1-2,few,-,TRBV30
CASSQFDLSGANVLTF,TGCGCCAGCAGCCAGTTCGACCTCTCTGGGGCCAACGTCCTGACTTTC,TRBJ2-6,-,-,TRBV5-1
CASRRGGLDEKLFF,TGTGCCAGCAGGCGAGGGGGCTTGGATGAAAAACTGTTTTTT,TRBJ1-4,-,TRBD1,TRBV28
CASSYGSGFTEAFF,TGTGCCAGCAGTTACGGGTCGGGATTCACTGAAGCTTTCTTT,TRBJ1-1,-,-,TRBV6-5
CASSQEDRGQQPQHF,TGCGCCAGCAGCCAAGAGGACAGGGGGCAGCAGCCCCAGCATTTT,TRBJ1-5,-,TRBD1,TRBV4-1
CASRGGQGRGRCEQFF,TGCGCCAGCAGGGGTGGACAGGGTAGGGGAAGGTGTGAGCAGTTCTTC,TRBJ2-1,-,TRBD1,TRBV10-1
CAIEDLTEAFF,TGTGCCATCGAAGATCTCACTGAAGCTTTCTTT,TRBJ1-1,-,-,TRBV2
CASSWTSIHNEQFF,TGTGCCAGCAGTTGGACTAGTATCCACAATGAGCAGTTCTTC,TRBJ2-1,once,TRBD2,TRBV6-5
CASSTHTGELFF,TGTGCCAGCAGCACCCACACCGGGGAGCTGTTTTTT,TRBJ2-2,-,-,TRBV7-3
CASSLSSGNEQFF,TGCGCCAGCAGCTTGTCTAGCGGGAATGAGCAGTTCTTC,TRBJ2-1,-,TRBD2,TRBV5-1
CASSPGLGAYEQYF,TGTGCCAGCAGTCCGGGACTTGGGGCTTACGAGCAGTACTTC,TRBJ2-7,-,-,TRBV28
CASSLAGRETQYF,TGTGCCAGCAGCTTGGCAGGGAGAGAGACCCAGTACTTC,TRBJ2-5,once,-,TRBV7-9
CAWSLGQGFYF,TGTGCCTGGAGTTTGGGACAGGGATTCTACTTC,TRBJ2-7,-,TRBD1,TRBV30
CASSQEWQVLYEQYF,TGCGCCAGCAGCCAAGAGTGGCAGGTCCTCTACGAGCAGTACTTC,TRBJ2-7,-,-,TRBV4-1
CASSWPGIHTETQYF,TGTGCCAGCAGCTGGCCCGGGATCCACACAGAGACCCAGTACTTC,TRBJ2-5,-,-,TRBV12-1
CASSSNRGTEAFF,TGTGCCAGTAGCTCTAACCGGGGCACTGAAGCTTTCTTT,TRBJ1-1,-,-,TRBV19
CASSPGLAGGYEQYF,TGCGCCAGCAGCCCGGGACTAGCGGGAGGCTACGAGCAGTACTTC,TRBJ2-7,-,TRBD2,TRBV5-1
CASSQVLRTYEQYF,TGCGCCAGCAGCCAAGTTCTGCGGACCTACGAGCAGTACTTC,TRBJ2-7,-,-,TRBV4-1
CASSQGGEQYF,TGTGCCAGCAGCCAGGGGGGCGAGCAGTACTTC,TRBJ2-7,few,-,TRBV6-1
CASSTDSGVETQYF,TGTGCCAGTAGTACTGACAGTGGTGTTGAGACCCAGTACTTC,TRBJ2-5,once,-,TRBV19
CATGFSGGEYNEQFF,TGTGCCACCGGATTTAGCGGGGGGGAGTACAATGAGCAGTTCTTC,TRBJ2-1,-,TRBD2,TRBV15
CASSLNIRDPKTDTQYF,TGTGCCAGCAGCTTAAATATTAGGGATCCGAAGACAGATACGCAGTATTTT,TRBJ2-3,-,-,TRBV13
CASSSTGAEAFF,TGTGCCAGCAGCAGTACCGGGGCCGAAGCTTTCTTT,TRBJ1-1,-,-,TRBV5-6